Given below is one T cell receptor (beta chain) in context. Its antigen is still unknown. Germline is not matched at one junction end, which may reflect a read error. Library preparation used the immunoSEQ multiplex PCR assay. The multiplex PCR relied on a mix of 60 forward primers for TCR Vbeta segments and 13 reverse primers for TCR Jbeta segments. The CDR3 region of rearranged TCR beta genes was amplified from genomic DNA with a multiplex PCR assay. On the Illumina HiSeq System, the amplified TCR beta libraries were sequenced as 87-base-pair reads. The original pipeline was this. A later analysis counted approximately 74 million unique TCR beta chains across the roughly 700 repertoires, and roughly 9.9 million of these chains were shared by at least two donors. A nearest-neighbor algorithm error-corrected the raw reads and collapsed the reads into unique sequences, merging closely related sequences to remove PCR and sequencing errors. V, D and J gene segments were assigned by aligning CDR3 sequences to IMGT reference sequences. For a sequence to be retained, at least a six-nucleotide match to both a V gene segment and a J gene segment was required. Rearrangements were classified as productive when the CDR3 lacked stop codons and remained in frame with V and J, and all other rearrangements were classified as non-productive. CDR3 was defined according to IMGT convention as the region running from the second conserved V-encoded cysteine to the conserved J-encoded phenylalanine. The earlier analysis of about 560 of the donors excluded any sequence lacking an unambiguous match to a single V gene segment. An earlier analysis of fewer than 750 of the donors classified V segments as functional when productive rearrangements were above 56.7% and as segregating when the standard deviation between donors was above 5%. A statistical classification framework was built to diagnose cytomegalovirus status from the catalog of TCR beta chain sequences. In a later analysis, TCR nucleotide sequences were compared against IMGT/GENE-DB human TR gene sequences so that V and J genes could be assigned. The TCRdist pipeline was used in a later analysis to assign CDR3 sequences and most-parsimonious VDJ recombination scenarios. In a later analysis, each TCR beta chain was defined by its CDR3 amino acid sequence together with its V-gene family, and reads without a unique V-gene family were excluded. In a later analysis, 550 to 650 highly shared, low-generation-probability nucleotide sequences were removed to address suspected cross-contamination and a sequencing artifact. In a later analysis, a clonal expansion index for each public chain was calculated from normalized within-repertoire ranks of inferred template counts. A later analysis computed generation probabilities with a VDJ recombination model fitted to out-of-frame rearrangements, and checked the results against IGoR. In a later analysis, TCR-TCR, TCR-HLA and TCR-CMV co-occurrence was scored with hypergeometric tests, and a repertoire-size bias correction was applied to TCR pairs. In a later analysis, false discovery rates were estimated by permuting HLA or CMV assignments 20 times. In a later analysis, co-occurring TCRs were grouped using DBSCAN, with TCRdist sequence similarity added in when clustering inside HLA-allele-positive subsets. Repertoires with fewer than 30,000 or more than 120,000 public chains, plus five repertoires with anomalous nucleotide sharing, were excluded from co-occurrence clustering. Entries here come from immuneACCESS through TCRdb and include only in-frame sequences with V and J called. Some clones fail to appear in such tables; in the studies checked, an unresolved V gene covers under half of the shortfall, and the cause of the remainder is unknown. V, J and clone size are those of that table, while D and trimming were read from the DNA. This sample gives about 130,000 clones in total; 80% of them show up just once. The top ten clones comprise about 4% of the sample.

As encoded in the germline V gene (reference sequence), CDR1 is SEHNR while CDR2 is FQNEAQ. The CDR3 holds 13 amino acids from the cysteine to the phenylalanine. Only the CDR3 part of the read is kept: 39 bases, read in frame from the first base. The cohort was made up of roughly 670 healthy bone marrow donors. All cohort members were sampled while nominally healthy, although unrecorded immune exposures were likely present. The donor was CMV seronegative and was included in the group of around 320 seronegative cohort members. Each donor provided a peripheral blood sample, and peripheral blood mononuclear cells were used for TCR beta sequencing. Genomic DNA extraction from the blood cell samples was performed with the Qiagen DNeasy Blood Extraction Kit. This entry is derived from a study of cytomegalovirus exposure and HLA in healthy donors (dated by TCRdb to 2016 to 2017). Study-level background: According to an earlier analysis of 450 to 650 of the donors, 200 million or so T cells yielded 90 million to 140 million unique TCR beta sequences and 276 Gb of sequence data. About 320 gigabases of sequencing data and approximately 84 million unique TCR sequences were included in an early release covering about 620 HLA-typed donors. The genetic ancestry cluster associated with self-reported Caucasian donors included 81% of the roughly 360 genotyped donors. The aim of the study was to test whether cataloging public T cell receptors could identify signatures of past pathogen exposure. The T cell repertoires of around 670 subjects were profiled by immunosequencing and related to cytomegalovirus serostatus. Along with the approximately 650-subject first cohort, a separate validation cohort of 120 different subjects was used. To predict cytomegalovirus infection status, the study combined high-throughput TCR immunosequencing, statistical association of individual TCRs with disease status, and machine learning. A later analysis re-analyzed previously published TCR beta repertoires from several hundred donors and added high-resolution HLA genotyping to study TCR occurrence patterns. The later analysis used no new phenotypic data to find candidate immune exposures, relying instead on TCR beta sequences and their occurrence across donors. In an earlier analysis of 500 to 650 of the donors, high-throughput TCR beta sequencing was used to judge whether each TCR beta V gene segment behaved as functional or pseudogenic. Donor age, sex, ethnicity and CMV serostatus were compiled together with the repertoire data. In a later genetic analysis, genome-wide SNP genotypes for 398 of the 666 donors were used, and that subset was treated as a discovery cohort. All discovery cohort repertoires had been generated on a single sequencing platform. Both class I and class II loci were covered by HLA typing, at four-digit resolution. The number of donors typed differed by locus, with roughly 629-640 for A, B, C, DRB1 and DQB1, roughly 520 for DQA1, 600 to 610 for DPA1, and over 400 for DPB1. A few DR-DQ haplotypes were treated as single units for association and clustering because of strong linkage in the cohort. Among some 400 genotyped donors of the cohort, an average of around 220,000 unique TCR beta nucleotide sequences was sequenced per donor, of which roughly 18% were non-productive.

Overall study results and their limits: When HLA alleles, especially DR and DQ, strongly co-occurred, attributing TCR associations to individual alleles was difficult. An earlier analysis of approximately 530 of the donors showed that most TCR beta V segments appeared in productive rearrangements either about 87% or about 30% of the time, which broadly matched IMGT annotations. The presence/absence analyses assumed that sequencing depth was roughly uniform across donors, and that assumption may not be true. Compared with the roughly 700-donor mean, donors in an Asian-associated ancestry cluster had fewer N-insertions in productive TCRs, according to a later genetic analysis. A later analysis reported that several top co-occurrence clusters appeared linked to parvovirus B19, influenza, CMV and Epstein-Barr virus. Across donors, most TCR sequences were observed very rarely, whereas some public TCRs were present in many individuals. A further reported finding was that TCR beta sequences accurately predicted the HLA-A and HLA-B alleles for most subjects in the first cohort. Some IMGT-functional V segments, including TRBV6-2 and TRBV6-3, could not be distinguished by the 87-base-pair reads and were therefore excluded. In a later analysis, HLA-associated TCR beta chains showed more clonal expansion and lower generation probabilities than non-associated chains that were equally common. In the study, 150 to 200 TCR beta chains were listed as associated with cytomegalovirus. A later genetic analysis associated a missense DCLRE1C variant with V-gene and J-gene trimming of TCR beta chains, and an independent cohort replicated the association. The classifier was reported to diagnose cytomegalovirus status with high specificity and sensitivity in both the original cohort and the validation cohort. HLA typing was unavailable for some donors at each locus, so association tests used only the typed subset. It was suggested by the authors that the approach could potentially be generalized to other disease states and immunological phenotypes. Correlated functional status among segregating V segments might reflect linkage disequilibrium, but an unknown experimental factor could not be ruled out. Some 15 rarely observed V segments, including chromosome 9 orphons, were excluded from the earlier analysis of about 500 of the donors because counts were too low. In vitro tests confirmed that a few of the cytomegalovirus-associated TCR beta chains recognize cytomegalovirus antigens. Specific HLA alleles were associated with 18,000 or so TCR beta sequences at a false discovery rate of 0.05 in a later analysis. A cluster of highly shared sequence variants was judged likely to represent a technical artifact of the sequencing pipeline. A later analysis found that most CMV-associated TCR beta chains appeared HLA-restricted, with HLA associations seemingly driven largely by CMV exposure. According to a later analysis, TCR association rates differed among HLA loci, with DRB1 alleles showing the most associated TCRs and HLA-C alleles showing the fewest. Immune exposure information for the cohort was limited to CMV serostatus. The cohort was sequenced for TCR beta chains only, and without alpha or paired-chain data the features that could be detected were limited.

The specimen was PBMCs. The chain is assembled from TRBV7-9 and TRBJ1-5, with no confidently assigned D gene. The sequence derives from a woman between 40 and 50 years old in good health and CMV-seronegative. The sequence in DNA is TGTTCCAGCAGCCCCGCAGGCAATCAGCCCCAGCATTTT. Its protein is CSSSPAGNQPQHF.